One and the same sample provided the 27 T cell receptor beta chains below, sequenced in a study of T cell repertoires in cytomegalovirus infection. TCRdb redid the calling of the reads with MiXCR, one entry per CDR3 protein. The top ten clones hold around 46% of a sample with some 590,000 distinct CDR3 sequences, about 40% of them seen once. No antigens are known for them. The input for sequencing was cultured PBMCs, taken from culture after CMV antigen stimulation. The receptors come from a human donor in good health (CMV status not recorded). Some clones in this sample may be carry-over from other donors' samples.

This clonotype came up many times. This chain uses TRBV19 with TRBJ2-3, with 14 positions matching TRBD2. The CDR3 length is 17 residues. Germline assignment: CDR1 LNHDA and CDR2 SQIVND (reference sequence). The V and J ends lost 3 bases and 1 base, in that order; junction bases with no gene match: 3. CDR3: CASSMGTSGSGTDTQYF. The CDR3 DNA reads as TGTGCCAGTAGTATGGGGACTAGCGGGAGTGGCACAGATACGCAGTATTTT.

To note about this clonotype: A single base separates this from a much larger clone, so it may be a read error. The chain recombines TRBV7-2 with TRBJ1-5; D is uncertain. V gave up 6 bases and J gave up 1 base, with 22 bases separating them. The germline V gene encodes CDR1 SGHTA and CDR2 FQGNSA. The CDR3 has 18 amino acids. CDR3 amino acids: CASSLRRAGRPSNQPQHF. CDR3 nucleotides: TGTGCCAGCAGTCTCCGACGGGCCGGACGTCCGAGCAATCAGCCCCAGCATTTT.

This clonotype was seen a handful of times. J is TRBJ2-3 and V is TRBV6-1; the D gene is possibly TRBD1 (5 bases). The V end was cut by 6 bases, the J end by 4 bases, with 14 bases between. This CDR3 contains 14 residues. CDR1 and CDR2 from the germline V gene are MNHNS and SASEGT. CDR3 sequence (DNA): TGTGCCAGCAGCAGCTTGACAGAAGCAGATACGCAGTATTTT. This gives the protein CASSSLTEADTQYF.

The CDR3, as DNA: TGTGCCACCAGCCAAAGCCCCGGGGTGACTAGCGGGTTGGTCCTCTCCTACAATGAGCAGTTCTTC. Translated, it gives CATSQSPGVTSGLVLSYNEQFF. The rearrangement uses TRBV19 and TRBJ2-1; 10 bases match TRBD2. The CDR3 consists of 22 residues. Germline values: CDR1 LNHDA, CDR2 SQIVND (reference sequence). V lost 10 bases, J lost 0 bases, and 27 bases stayed unmatched.

This chain's CDR3 is CASSDRVVQETQYF. CDR3 nucleotides: TGTGCCAGCAGCGATCGAGTGGTACAAGAGACCCAGTACTTC. V gene TRBV7-9 combines with J gene TRBJ2-5, with D uncertain. The V end was cut by 5 bases, the J end by 2 bases, with 12 bases between. The CDR3 is 14 amino acids. Germline-derived CDR1 and CDR2 are SEHNR and FQNEAQ (reference sequence).

In DNA form, the CDR3 reads TGTGCCAGCAGCTTAGAAGGATGGACAGGGGCGCAGTATTTT. It specifies CASSLEGWTGAQYF. This chain joins TRBV7-2 and TRBJ2-3; 9 positions agree with TRBD1. Trimming removed 1 base from V and 10 bases from J; junction bases left unmatched: 6. The CDR3 is 14 residues long. Per germline, CDR1 SGHTA and CDR2 FQGNSA.

The chain links TRBV7-2 to TRBJ2-5; TRBD2 agrees at 8 bases. V shed 2 bases and J 5 bases; nucleotides not matched to a gene: 4. CDR1 SGHTA and CDR2 FQGNSA come from the germline V gene. The length of the CDR3 is 14 residues. DNA of the CDR3: TGTGCCAGCAGCTTACAACGGGGGGGTGAGACCCAGTACTTC. Its protein product is CASSLQRGGETQYF.

The V gene is TRBV20-1, the J gene TRBJ2-3; 10 bases match TRBD2. Germline values: CDR1 DFQATT, CDR2 SNEGSKA (reference sequence). J gave up 3 bases and V 3 bases, and 9 bases lay outside the gene matches. This CDR3 is 16 amino acids long. The CDR3 bases are TGCAGTGCTAGTGATCTAGCGGGAGCGGGAACAGATACGCAGTATTTT. Protein: CSASDLAGAGTDTQYF.

The V call is TRBV20-1, the J call TRBJ2-1; TRBD1 is a possible D gene (5 bases). This CDR3 spans 15 amino acids. Germline loops: CDR1 DFQATT, CDR2 SNEGSKA (reference sequence). Trimming shortened V by 2 bases and J by 2 bases, and 13 bases separated the two germline ends. The CDR3 region has the DNA TGCAGTGCTAGAAACCCCACAGGTCCCTACAATGAGCAGTTCTTC. Translating it yields CSARNPTGPYNEQFF.

This clonotype was seen many times. V and J are TRBV12-3 or TRBV12-4 and TRBJ1-5, with D hard to call. The CDR3 is 13 amino acids. Between the trimmed V and J ends, which lost 4 bases and 0 bases, there was a span of 4 bases. CDR3: CASSSGSNQPQHF. CDR3 DNA sequence: TGTGCCAGCAGTTCTGGTAGCAATCAGCCCCAGCATTTT.

The rearrangement links TRBV20-1 to TRBJ2-1, with D tentatively TRBD1 (7 bases). V shed 3 bases and J shed 5 bases, with 41 bases lying between them. CDR1 is DFQATT and CDR2 is SNEGSKA in the germline V gene (reference sequence). The CDR3 covers 23 residues. CDR3 bases: TGCAGTGCTAGGCCCGCTCGTAGGAGGGACGGCGATGATAGGGGGCGAATCGACAATGAGCAGTTCTTC. It yields the protein CSARPARRRDGDDRGRIDNEQFF.

The V gene is TRBV18, the J gene TRBJ1-6; TRBD1 is a possible D gene (6 bases). CDR1 and CDR2 from the germline V gene are KGHSH and LQKENI. Trimming cost V 8 bases and J 5 bases, with 16 bases left between them. This CDR3 has 15 residues. The CDR3 DNA follows: TGTGCCAGCGCGGACAGCCGAGACCATAATTCACCCCTCCACTTT. It codes for CASADSRDHNSPLHF.

This clonotype was counted only a few times. The chain has TRBV12-3 or TRBV12-4 and TRBJ1-4, with 7 bases that match TRBD1. V lost 5 bases, J lost 5 bases, and 5 bases stayed unmatched. CDR3 size: 14 residues. CDR3 nucleotide sequence: TGTGCCAGCAGTCGGACAGGACTAAATGAAAAACTGTTTTTT. Residues: CASSRTGLNEKLFF.

This sequence joins TRBV7-4 and TRBJ2-5; either TRBD1 or TRBD2 may supply D (6 bases each). The CDR3 extends over 14 amino acids. With 5 bases removed from V and 5 bases from J, the gap between germline ends came to 15 bases. CDR1 is SGHVT, CDR2 SQSDAQ, per germline. CDR3: CASSQGRDRETQYF. The DNA for the CDR3 is TGTGCCAGCAGCCAGGGGCGGGATCGGGAGACCCAGTACTTC.

This clonotype was picked up a small number of times. This chain joins TRBV7-2 and TRBJ2-1; D not certain. Trimming took off 5 bases at V and 4 bases at J, with 9 bases between the two ends. This CDR3 has 13 residues. CDR1 and CDR2 from the germline V gene are SGHTA and FQGNSA. Here the CDR3 reads CASSPDQYNEQFF. The CDR3 nucleotides read TGTGCCAGCAGCCCAGACCAATACAATGAGCAGTTCTTC.

This clonotype was picked up a small number of times. The rearrangement links TRBV7-2 to TRBJ1-2, with 9 positions matching TRBD1. The CDR3 totals 12 residues. Germline assignment: CDR1 SGHTA and CDR2 FQGNSA. V dropped 4 bases and J dropped 11; count of bases not matched to a gene: 5. The DNA of the CDR3 is TGTGCCAGCAGCTGGGACAGGGAGACGTACACCTTC. This translates into CASSWDRETYTF.

The chain couples TRBV7-9 to TRBJ2-7; D tentatively reads TRBD1 or TRBD2 (5 bases each). Trimming removed 5 bases from V and 12 bases from J, with 14 bases in between. CDR1 SEHNR and CDR2 FQNEAQ come from the germline V gene (reference sequence). The CDR3 loop spans 11 amino acids. CDR3 nucleotide sequence: TGTGCCAGCAGCGAGGGGAGTAGTCCGTACTTC. Protein sequence: CASSEGSSPYF.

The rearrangement joins TRBV2 to TRBJ1-1; the D is unclear. The CDR3 runs to 14 residues. The ends were cut back, 6 bases at V and 3 bases at J, with 14 bases in the middle. The germline gives CDR1 SNHLY, CDR2 FYNNEI. The CDR3 is CASSLVGMDTEAFF. DNA for the CDR3: TGTGCCAGCAGCCTGGTGGGGATGGACACTGAAGCTTTCTTT.

The chain combines TRBV4-1 with TRBJ2-3; the D gene is possibly TRBD2 (6 bases). The V end was cut by 1 base, the J end by 6 bases, with 11 bases between. The length of the CDR3 is 14 residues. The germline V gene encodes CDR1 MGHRA and CDR2 YSYEKL. This chain's CDR3 is CASSQVGGRDTQYF. The CDR3 coding sequence is TGCGCCAGCAGCCAAGTTGGAGGGCGGGATACGCAGTATTTT.

DNA for the CDR3: TGTGCCAGCAGCTCCAAGACAGGGGCTGAGCAGTTCTTC. Protein: CASSSKTGAEQFF. J is TRBJ2-1 and V is TRBV11-1; 8 nucleotides line up with TRBD1. Per germline, CDR1 SGHAT and CDR2 FQDESV (reference sequence). The CDR3 contains 13 residues. The trim removed 4 bases at V and 9 bases at J, leaving 5 bases unmatched.

This chain uses TRBV20-1 with TRBJ2-7, with 7 nucleotides matching TRBD1. The CDR3 sequence is 15 residues long. The V and J ends lost 6 bases and 0 bases, in that order; junction bases with no gene match: 11. CDR1 and CDR2 (germline): DFQATT, SNEGSKA (reference sequence). The CDR3, as DNA: TGCAGTGCCCAGCGACAGGGTTACCTCTCCTACGAGCAGTACTTC. Protein product: CSAQRQGYLSYEQYF.

This clonotype was detected a few times. V is TRBV4-1 and J is TRBJ2-1; the D is unclear. This CDR3 is 13 amino acids long. Per the germline V gene, CDR1 is MGHRA and CDR2 is YSYEKL. The V and J ends lost 1 base and 4 bases respectively, with 5 bases between them. This chain's CDR3 is CASSQAEYNEQFF. The CDR3, as DNA: TGCGCCAGCAGCCAAGCGGAGTACAATGAGCAGTTCTTC.

There are a few counts of this clonotype. This chain links TRBV6-6 with TRBJ2-5, with 9 bases fitting TRBD2. Trimming removed 7 bases from V and 7 bases from J; junction bases left unmatched: 10. The CDR3 extends over 14 amino acids. Germline lookup yields CDR1 MNHNY and CDR2 SVGAGI (reference sequence). CDR3 sequence: CASTPAGGPATQYF. Written as DNA, the CDR3 is TGTGCCAGCACCCCCGCGGGAGGGCCGGCGACCCAGTACTTC.

The chain uses TRBV11-2 and TRBJ2-1; no firm D call. V gave up 3 bases and J gave up 0 bases, with 12 bases separating them. Germline CDR1 and CDR2: SGHAT and FQNNGV. The CDR3 runs 16 residues. Here the CDR3 reads CASSFSSLSSYNEQFF. CDR3 nucleotide sequence: TGTGCCAGCAGCTTCTCCTCTTTGAGCTCCTACAATGAGCAGTTCTTC. Supplemented by reference TRBV11-2 and TRBJ2-1, the full variable domain reads EAGVAQSPRYKIIEKRQSVAFWCNPISGHATLYWYQQILGQGPKLLIQFQNNGVVDDSQLPKDRFSAERLKGVDSTLKIQPAKLEDSAVYLCASSFSSLSSYNEQFFGPGTRLTVL.

This clonotype appeared a few times. The chain is built from TRBV6-5 and TRBJ1-1, with 8 bases fitting TRBD1. The CDR3 has 15 residues. Germline V lookup: CDR1 MNHEY, CDR2 SVGAGI. V lost 4 bases, J lost 6 bases, and 10 bases stayed unmatched. The CDR3 spells CASSSRSTGDAEAFF. The CDR3 DNA reads as TGTGCCAGCAGTTCCCGATCGACAGGGGACGCTGAAGCTTTCTTT.

This clonotype has a count of ten or more. This chain joins TRBV7-9 and TRBJ2-7; 7 positions agree with TRBD2. Per germline, CDR1 SEHNR and CDR2 FQNEAQ (reference sequence). The V and J ends lost 10 bases and 2 bases, in that order; junction bases with no gene match: 8. CDR3 size: 13 residues. The CDR3 sequence is CAIQSGAAYEQYF. As DNA, the CDR3 is TGTGCCATCCAAAGCGGGGCCGCCTACGAGCAGTACTTC.

The rearrangement uses TRBV30 and TRBJ2-1; possible D gene TRBD1, 5 bases. V lost 7 bases to trimming and J lost 5 bases, with 9 bases between them. The CDR3 loop spans 11 amino acids. In germline, CDR1 is GTSNPN, CDR2 SVGIG (reference sequence). The CDR3 reads CAYQGHNEQFF. The CDR3 nucleotides are TGTGCCTACCAGGGCCACAATGAGCAGTTCTTC.